This TCR beta chain was sequenced for a study of shared clonotypes between healthy human individuals. Findings of the study overall: Represented diversity (both genetic and exposure-history) was limited by the small number of donors. Clonotype sharing among donors likely depends on sequencing depth.

Original analysis: ImmunoSEQ junction-only sequences lacked quality scores, so their filtering differed. TCRdb's table, derived via immunoSEQ multiplex PCR, lists solely in-frame clones and lacks some. V, J and clone size are taken as reported in that table, and D and trimming were inferred from the DNA itself. The table shows hundreds of thousands of clones, with 85% to 95% occurring only once. With respect to this clone: As yet, its antigen is unknown.

Naive CD8 cells lacked CD45RO, underwent positive selection for CCR7 and left out terminally differentiated effector memory CD45RA+ cells. The CDR3 is 13 amino acids. Germline V CDR1 and CDR2: MNHEY, SMNVEV (reference sequence). With 5 bases clipped from V and 8 bases from J, the junction kept 5 bases outside the gene matches. Sequencing was performed on naive CD8+ T cells sorted from blood. The chain has TRBV27 and TRBJ2-1; TRBD2 matches 8 bases. The receptor's source is a woman aged 30 to 39 in good health. CDR3 sequence: CASSPGTRHEQFF. In DNA form, the CDR3 reads TGTGCCAGCAGTCCGGGGACTAGGCATGAGCAGTTCTTC.